A single sample gave rise to the 27 T cell receptor beta chains below, sequenced in a study of T cells in Graves' hyperthyroidism and ophthalmopathy (dated by TCRdb to about 2019). Libraries were constructed by multiplex PCR. Instrument used: Illumina HiSeq 2000. Amplification of TCR beta CDR3 regions was carried out from RNA transcripts. A first-round RT-PCR of the TCR CDR3 used the HTBI primer set with the Qiagen OneStep RT-PCR kit. TCRdb redid the processing of the public reads, applying fastp at Q25 and MiXCR, and retained in-frame beta chains. Rows with one shared CDR3 protein collapse into an entry with the most common genes and DNA. The sample has around 420,000 distinct CDR3 sequences on record, 12% to 15% of them singletons. The ten biggest clones cover about 5% of the sample. Sequencing was done on a sample of blood. The receptors here all came from a woman under 30 with Graves' hyperthyroidism.

This clonotype was observed many times. V and J are TRBV6-2 or TRBV6-3 and TRBJ2-3, with a weak D call TRBD1 (6 bases). CDR1 MNHEY and CDR2 SVGEGT come from the germline V gene. V gave up 10 bases and J gave up 0 bases, with 14 bases separating them. This CDR3 comprises 14 residues. CDR3 loop: CATLYTGSTDTQYF. As DNA, the CDR3 is TGTGCCACCCTATACACAGGGAGCACAGATACGCAGTATTTT.

This clonotype has a count of ten or more. The chain links TRBV20-1 to TRBJ2-3; D is ambiguous. Trimming took off 7 bases at V and 6 bases at J, with 17 bases between the two ends. The CDR3 spans 13 residues. Germline-derived CDR1 and CDR2 are DFQATT and SNEGSKA (reference sequence). In nucleotides, the CDR3 is TGCAGTGTGGGAAGGGTAGTAGGTGATACGCAGTATTTT. Translating it yields CSVGRVVGDTQYF.

This clonotype was found a few times. Written as DNA, the CDR3 is TGTGCAACGCAACTAAGCCCCGTTGCAGGAAACACCATATATTTT. Protein: CATQLSPVAGNTIYF. This chain uses TRBV19 with TRBJ1-3; D is unclear. The germline gives CDR1 LNHDA, CDR2 SQIVND (reference sequence). This CDR3 comprises 15 residues.

CDR3 bases: TGTGCCAGCAGCCTCACAGGGGATGGCACCGGGGAGCTGTTTTTT. Encoded protein: CASSLTGDGTGELFF. The chain recombines TRBV11-3 with TRBJ2-2, with 7 bases lining up with TRBD1. CDR3 length: 15 residues. V was pared by 5 bases and J by 4 bases, with 7 bases of the junction left unmatched. Per the germline V gene, CDR1 is SGHNT and CDR2 is YENEEA.

The sample holds a few counts of this clonotype. One junction end disagrees with the germline gene, perhaps due to a read error. The chain combines TRBV11-3 with TRBJ2-7; the D is unclear. Germline V gene data show CDR1 as SGHNT and CDR2 as YENEEA. CDR3 length: 13 residues. CDR3 nucleotide sequence: TGTACCAGCAGCTTAGACGAGACCTACGAGCAGTACTTC. As protein: CTSSLDETYEQYF.

This clonotype was observed a handful of times. In nucleotides, the CDR3 is TGTGCCAGCGGCCGCCCTGCGACAGGACTTTTGGGCTACACCTTC. This gives the protein CASGRPATGLLGYTF. The V and J genes are TRBV27 and TRBJ1-2; possible D gene TRBD1, 6 bases. V was clipped by 8 bases and J by 8 bases, with 24 bases between them. The germline gives CDR1 MNHEY, CDR2 SMNVEV (reference sequence). The CDR3 contains 15 residues.

The chain uses TRBV20-1 and TRBJ2-1; D gene ambiguous. The germline CDR1 and CDR2 sequences are DFQATT and SNEGSKA (reference sequence). V was clipped by 1 base and J by 0 bases, with 10 bases between them. CDR3 length: 15 residues. The CDR3 sequence is CSARASASSYNEQFF. CDR3 coding DNA: TGCAGTGCTAGAGCCAGCGCGAGCTCCTACAATGAGCAGTTCTTC.

Concerning this clonotype: A much larger clone differs from this one at a single base, so this may be a read error. V usage is TRBV7-9 and J usage is TRBJ2-1, with TRBD2 identical over 8 bases. CDR1 SEHNR and CDR2 FQNEAQ come from the germline V gene (reference sequence). The CDR3 covers 15 residues. The CDR3 loop reads CGSSPPQRENNEQFF. The CDR3 nucleotides read TGTGGCAGCAGCCCCCCCCAGCGGGAGAACAATGAGCAGTTCTTC.

The sample holds a few counts of this clonotype. The chain carries TRBV12-3 or TRBV12-4 and TRBJ1-3, with 7 bases fitting TRBD1. V lost 3 bases and J lost 0; bases outside the gene matches: 8. CDR3 length: 17 residues. The CDR3 here is CASSLWGQGGSGNTIYF. In DNA, the CDR3 is TGTGCCAGCAGTTTGTGGGGGCAGGGGGGCTCTGGAAACACCATATATTTT.

This clonotype was picked up many times. The junction does not match germline at one end; this may be a read error. The rearrangement links TRBV7-2 to TRBJ1-1, with a tentative D call TRBD1 (6 bases). Germline V gene lookup returns CDR1 SGHTA and CDR2 FQGNSA. The CDR3 is made up of 14 amino acids. Written as DNA, the CDR3 is TGTGCCAGCAGCTGGAAGACAGGTGGCTCTGACGCTTTCTTT. Amino acids: CASSWKTGGSDAFF.

This clonotype was counted between two and nine times. This chain connects TRBV6-1 to TRBJ2-1, with TRBD2 matching 9 bases. Germline CDR1 reads MNHNS; CDR2 reads SASEGT. The CDR3 is made up of 15 amino acids. The ends lost 5 bases at V and 4 bases at J; junction bases unmatched: 6. In DNA form, the CDR3 reads TGTGCCAGCAGTAAGACTAGCGGAGATTACAATGAGCAGTTCTTC. This sequence encodes CASSKTSGDYNEQFF.

This clonotype was seen more than once but under ten times. The genes are TRBV14 and TRBJ1-4, with 11 bases fitting TRBD1. From germline, CDR1 is SGHDN and CDR2 FVKESK. The CDR3 loop spans 21 amino acids. Trimming at V came to 2 bases and at J to 0 bases, leaving 14 bases not matched to a gene. The CDR3 region has the DNA TGTGCCAGCAGCCAAACAAAACTGGACAGGGGGCGTCTTGCAACTAATGAAAAACTGTTTTTT. Its translation: CASSQTKLDRGRLATNEKLFF.

This clonotype came up many times. The chain carries TRBV28 and TRBJ1-6, with TRBD1 matching over 11 bases. Germline V CDR1 and CDR2: MDHEN, SYDVKM. The CDR3 length is 17 residues. J lost 8 bases, V lost 5 bases, and 11 bases had no gene match. The CDR3 is CASSLPGTGGIDSPLHF. DNA of the CDR3: TGTGCCAGCAGTCTTCCCGGGACAGGGGGGATCGATTCACCCCTCCACTTT.

This clonotype was recorded many times. The genes are TRBV5-8 and TRBJ2-1; D possibly corresponds to TRBD1 (6 bases). V lost 2 bases, J lost 15 bases, and 18 bases lay in between. CDR1 is SGHTS and CDR2 is YDEGEE in the germline V gene. The CDR3 is made up of 13 amino acids. The CDR3 DNA follows: TGTGCCAGCAGCTTTAACAGGGTACTCGACACGTTCTTC. It is translated as CASSFNRVLDTFF.

The chain has TRBV27 and TRBJ2-2; 9 positions agree with TRBD2. The CDR3 length is 20 residues. CDR1 is MNHEY, CDR2 SMNVEV, per germline (reference sequence). V lost 7 bases, J lost 7 bases, and 25 bases stayed unmatched. The CDR3 protein is CASTHRGLLGGGRAHGELFF. The DNA of the CDR3 is TGTGCCAGCACCCACAGGGGACTCCTGGGCGGCGGGAGGGCCCACGGGGAGCTGTTTTTT.

This clonotype was counted between two and nine times. The rearrangement links TRBV9 to TRBJ1-6; D is perhaps TRBD1 (6 bases). This CDR3 spans 15 amino acids. Trimming took 0 bases from V and 8 from J, leaving 12 bases between them. From germline, CDR1 is SGDLS and CDR2 YYNGEE. The CDR3 is CASSVVGGEDSPLHF. CDR3 in DNA: TGTGCCAGCAGCGTAGTAGGGGGAGAGGATTCACCCCTCCACTTT. The whole variable domain, remainder taken from reference TRBV9 and TRBJ1-6, is DSGVTQTPKHLITATGQRVTLRCSPRSGDLSVYWYQQSLDQGLQFLIQYYNGEERAKGNILERFSAQQFPDLHSELNLSSLELGDSALYFCASSVVGGEDSPLHFGNGTRLTVT.

Remarks on this clonotype: A much larger clone lies a single base off, so this may be a read error. The chain has TRBV6-5 and TRBJ1-1; D is uncertain. From germline, CDR1 is MNHEY and CDR2 SVGAGI. The CDR3 is made up of 14 amino acids. CDR3 amino acids: CASSHSLVNTEAFF. The CDR3 nucleotides are TGTGCCAGCAGTCACTCCTTGGTGAACACTGAAGCTTTCTTT.

This clonotype has at least ten counts. The V gene is TRBV5-1, the J gene TRBJ1-1; no clear D. The CDR3 has 13 residues. The germline CDR1 and CDR2 sequences are SGHRS and YFSETQ. V lost 0 bases and J lost 3, with 6 bases in between. The DNA for the CDR3 is TGCGCCAGCAGCTTGGATGCCTACACTGAAGCTTTCTTT. Its protein product is CASSLDAYTEAFF.

Here the CDR3 DNA reads TGTGCCAGCAGTTACACTAGCGGGTTCTCCTACGAGCAGTACTTC. Its protein product is CASSYTSGFSYEQYF. V gene TRBV6-2 or TRBV6-3 combines with J gene TRBJ2-7, with 9 positions matching TRBD2. V trimming: 2 bases; J trimming: 0 bases; junction bases outside the gene matches: 2. Germline V gives CDR1 MNHEY, CDR2 SVGEGT. The CDR3 totals 15 residues.

This clonotype was observed at least ten times. The chain carries TRBV20-1 and TRBJ2-7; TRBD2 aligns across 7 bases. Germline-derived CDR1 and CDR2 are DFQATT and SNEGSKA (reference sequence). The V gene end was trimmed by 0 bases and the J gene end by 4 bases; junction bases not matched to a gene: 6. This CDR3 is 14 amino acids long. The CDR3 DNA follows: TGCAGTGCTAGAGATCCCGGACTAGAGTACGAGCAGTACTTC. Translated, it gives CSARDPGLEYEQYF.

This clonotype was observed at least ten times. This sequence joins TRBV11-1 and TRBJ2-7; 8 bases line up with TRBD2. V lost 1 base and J lost 2; bases outside the gene matches: 4. CDR1 and CDR2 (germline): SGHAT, FQDESV (reference sequence). The CDR3 runs to 15 residues. CDR3 protein: CASSLETSETYEQYF. The CDR3 DNA is TGTGCCAGCAGCTTAGAGACTAGCGAGACCTACGAGCAGTACTTC.

This clonotype was detected ten times or more. The rearrangement joins TRBV13 to TRBJ2-7; 13 bases match TRBD2. Per germline, CDR1 PRHDT and CDR2 FYEKMQ (reference sequence). After removal of 5 bases from V and 7 bases from J, the junction contained 5 bases not matched to a gene. CDR3 length: 14 residues. In DNA, the CDR3 is TGTGCCAGCAGCCCGGGACTAGCGGGGAAAGAGCAGTACTTC. Protein sequence: CASSPGLAGKEQYF.

Many counts were recorded for this clonotype. The chain has TRBV7-2 and TRBJ2-5; a weak D match, TRBD1 (6 bases). Per the germline V gene, CDR1 is SGHTA and CDR2 is FQGNSA. V was cut by 3 bases and J by 4 bases, with 18 bases left in between. This CDR3 is built from 16 residues. CDR3 bases: TGTGCCAGCAGCTTCCCCGTTGAGGGGGAGATAGAGACCCAGTACTTC. Translation gives CASSFPVEGEIETQYF. Based on the CDR3 plus reference TRBV7-2 and TRBJ2-5, the full variable domain is GAGVSQSPSNKVTEKGKDVELRCDPISGHTALYWYRQSLGQGLEFLIYFQGNSAPDKSGLPSDRFSAERTGGSVSTLTIQRTQQEDSAVYLCASSFPVEGEIETQYFGPGTRLLVL.

This clonotype was picked up one time. One base away lies a much larger clone, so this may be a sequencing read error. This chain uses TRBV24-1 with TRBJ2-1, with 13 bases aligning to TRBD2. The V gene end was trimmed by 4 bases and the J gene end by 2 bases; junction bases not matched to a gene: 7. CDR3 length: 18 amino acids. The germline V gene has CDR1 KGHDR and CDR2 SFDVKD. The CDR3 is CATSDLGLAGDPYNEQFF. CDR3 in DNA: TGTGCCACCAGTGACCTTGGACTAGCGGGGGACCCCTACAATGAGCAGTTCTTC.

In DNA, the CDR3 is TGTGCCAGCAGCCCCTTTTGGGGAGGACAAGAGACCCAGTACTTC. Translated: CASSPFWGGQETQYF. V and J are TRBV9 and TRBJ2-5; a weak D match, TRBD2 (6 bases). V was cut by 4 bases and J by 2 bases, with 15 bases left in between. Germline CDR1 and CDR2: SGDLS and YYNGEE. The CDR3 has 15 residues. Variable domain in full (rest from reference TRBV9 and TRBJ2-5): DSGVTQTPKHLITATGQRVTLRCSPRSGDLSVYWYQQSLDQGLQFLIQYYNGEERAKGNILERFSAQQFPDLHSELNLSSLELGDSALYFCASSPFWGGQETQYFGPGTRLLVL.

This clonotype was seen repeatedly, ten times or more. The chain joins TRBV29-1 to TRBJ2-3; D is possibly TRBD2 (5 bases). Trimming took 7 bases from V and 5 from J, leaving 19 bases between them. Germline CDR1 is SQVTM and CDR2 is ANQGSEA. There are 14 residues in the CDR3. The CDR3 region has the DNA TGCAGCGCCATGATGTCCGGGGTGGGAGATACGCAGTATTTT. It yields the protein CSAMMSGVGDTQYF.

In its sample, this clonotype was seen many times. The V and J genes are TRBV30 and TRBJ1-6; 8 nucleotides align to TRBD1. CDR3 length: 14 amino acids. Germline assignment: CDR1 GTSNPN and CDR2 SVGIG (reference sequence). Trimming cost V 1 base and J 9 bases; bases outside gene matches: 5. The CDR3 spells CAWSDGQGGSPLHF. The CDR3 nucleotides read TGTGCCTGGAGTGATGGACAGGGCGGTTCACCCCTCCACTTT.